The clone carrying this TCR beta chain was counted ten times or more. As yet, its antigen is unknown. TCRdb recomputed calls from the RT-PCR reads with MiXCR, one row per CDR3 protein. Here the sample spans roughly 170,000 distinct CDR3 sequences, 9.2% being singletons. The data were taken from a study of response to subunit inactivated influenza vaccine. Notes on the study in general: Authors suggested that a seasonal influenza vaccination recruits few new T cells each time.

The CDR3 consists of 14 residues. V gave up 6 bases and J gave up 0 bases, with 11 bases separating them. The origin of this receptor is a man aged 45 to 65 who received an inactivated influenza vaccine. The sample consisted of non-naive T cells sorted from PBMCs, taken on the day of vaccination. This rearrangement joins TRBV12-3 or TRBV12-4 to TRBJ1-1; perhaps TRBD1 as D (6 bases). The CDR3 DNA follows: TGTGCCAGCAGCCCCAGGGGTATGAACACTGAAGCTTTCTTT. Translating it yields CASSPRGMNTEAFF.